Listed here are 17 T cell receptor beta chains from one sample, sequenced in a study of T cells after yellow fever vaccination. MiXCR, applied by TCRdb to the 5' RACE reads, yields one record per CDR3 protein. The sample consists of just under 600,000 distinct CDR3 sequences, about 13% of them appearing once. The specimen was PBMCs, collected on the day of the yellow fever booster vaccination. Source of these receptors: a man younger than 45 who received the YFV17D yellow fever vaccine.

This clonotype turned up a few times. V gene TRBV2 combines with J gene TRBJ2-2; D ambiguous. Germline V gene data show CDR1 as SNHLY and CDR2 as FYNNEI. V was trimmed by 4 bases and J by 9 bases, leaving 9 bases between them. The CDR3 consists of 12 residues. The CDR3 DNA reads TGTGCCAGCAGTGGAGGCGTAAGGGAGCTGTTTTTT. Translation gives CASSGGVRELFF.

This sequence joins TRBV9 and TRBJ1-2, with TRBD1 identical over 8 bases. The V and J ends lost 0 bases and 3 bases, in that order; junction bases with no gene match: 7. In germline, CDR1 is SGDLS, CDR2 YYNGEE. There are 16 residues in the CDR3. CDR3 amino acids: CASSVDQGAGDYGYTF. As DNA, the CDR3 is TGTGCCAGCAGCGTAGACCAGGGGGCTGGTGACTATGGCTACACCTTC.

This clonotype was detected many times. V gene TRBV9 combines with J gene TRBJ2-3; no clear D. Germline CDR1 is SGDLS and CDR2 is YYNGEE. This CDR3 is 14 amino acids long. Between the trimmed V and J ends, which lost 2 bases and 2 bases, there was a span of 9 bases. This chain's CDR3 is CASSVLGNTDTQYF. In nucleotides, the CDR3 is TGTGCCAGCAGCGTTTTGGGGAACACAGATACGCAGTATTTT.

The V gene is TRBV5-6, the J gene TRBJ1-6, with D possibly being TRBD1 (5 bases). The CDR3 consists of 16 residues. With 5 bases removed from V and 7 bases from J, the gap between germline ends came to 19 bases. From germline, CDR1 is SGHDT and CDR2 YYEEEE. The CDR3 region has the DNA TGTGCCAGCAGGAATGGTTGGGGGTCGGAAAATTCACCCCTCCACTTT. This codes for CASRNGWGSENSPLHF.

This clonotype occurred many times. The chain joins TRBV5-1 to TRBJ2-7; D is undetermined. The CDR3 consists of 13 residues. Germline loops: CDR1 SGHRS, CDR2 YFSETQ. V was trimmed by 0 bases and J by 2 bases, leaving 6 bases between them. The CDR3 here is CASSLGPTYEQYF. The CDR3 DNA follows: TGCGCCAGCAGCTTGGGACCGACCTACGAGCAGTACTTC.

V usage is TRBV20-1 and J usage is TRBJ2-2; TRBD2 agrees at 12 bases. Germline trimming cut 2 bases from V and 3 bases from J; bases unmatched to any gene: 4. In germline, CDR1 is DFQATT, CDR2 SNEGSKA (reference sequence). The CDR3 runs to 16 residues. In DNA form, the CDR3 reads TGCAGTGCTAGAACTAGCGGGAGGCCCTACACCGGGGAGCTGTTTTTT. The encoded protein is CSARTSGRPYTGELFF.

Ten or more counts support this clonotype. The gene calls are TRBV29-1 and TRBJ2-1; 8 nucleotides align to TRBD2. This CDR3 spans 13 amino acids. In germline, CDR1 is SQVTM, CDR2 ANQGSEA. With V trimmed by 5 bases and J by 1 base, 1 base remained unmatched. CDR3 amino acids: CSVRGGSYNEQFF. CDR3 in DNA: TGCAGCGTTCGGGGGGGATCCTACAATGAGCAGTTCTTC.

This clonotype was picked up a small number of times. The chain has TRBV7-8 and TRBJ2-3; TRBD2 is a possible D gene (5 bases). This CDR3 comprises 15 residues. V lost 1 base, J lost 6 bases, and 14 bases lay in between. Looked up from germline, CDR1 is SGHVS and CDR2 is FQNEAQ. This CDR3 reads CASSLDGINSDTQYF. For the CDR3, the DNA is TGTGCCAGCAGCTTAGACGGGATAAACTCGGATACGCAGTATTTT. The whole variable domain, filled in from reference TRBV7-8 and TRBJ2-3, reads GAGVSQSPRYKVAKRGQDVALRCDPISGHVSLFWYQQALGQGPEFLTYFQNEAQLDKSGLPSDRFFAERPEGSVSTLKIQRTQQEDSAVYLCASSLDGINSDTQYFGPGTRLTVL.

This clonotype has a handful of counts. J is TRBJ2-4 and V is TRBV7-9; TRBD1 matches 8 bases. Germline lookup yields CDR1 SEHNR and CDR2 FQNEAQ (reference sequence). V trimming: 4 bases; J trimming: 9 bases; junction bases outside the gene matches: 2. This CDR3 has 12 residues. CDR3 protein: CASSSGQGIQYF. CDR3 nucleotides: TGTGCCAGCAGCTCCGGACAGGGCATTCAGTACTTC.

This clonotype was seen more than once but under ten times. V usage is TRBV12-3 or TRBV12-4 and J usage is TRBJ1-5, with 7 bases aligning to TRBD1. The trim removed 6 bases at V and 7 bases at J, leaving 9 bases unmatched. This CDR3 comprises 14 residues. The CDR3 loop is CASSARQGVQPQHF. In nucleotides, the CDR3 is TGTGCCAGCAGCGCCAGACAGGGTGTGCAGCCCCAGCATTTT.

This clonotype has just a few counts. The genes are TRBV6-1 and TRBJ2-7; 12 nucleotides match TRBD2. This CDR3 is 18 amino acids long. Germline loops: CDR1 MNHNS, CDR2 SASEGT. With V trimmed by 4 bases and J by 4 bases, 14 bases remained unmatched. The CDR3 is CASSGFPRTSGKRYEQYF. Here the CDR3 DNA reads TGTGCCAGCAGTGGTTTTCCCCGGACTAGCGGGAAGAGGTACGAGCAGTACTTC.

This clonotype was recorded at least ten times. The rearrangement joins TRBV19 to TRBJ1-3; D remains unclear. The CDR3 contains 14 residues. Looked up from germline, CDR1 is LNHDA and CDR2 is SQIVND (reference sequence). Trimming shortened V by 6 bases and J by 6 bases, and 15 bases separated the two germline ends. This CDR3 reads CASSGSYVENTIYF. The CDR3 coding sequence is TGTGCCAGTAGCGGTTCCTATGTGGAAAACACCATATATTTT. The full variable domain, in which reference TRBV19 and TRBJ1-3 provide the parts outside the CDR3, is DGGITQSPKYLFRKEGQNVTLSCEQNLNHDAMYWYRQDPGQGLRLIYYSQIVNDFQKGDIAEGYSVSREKKESFPLTVTSAQKNPTAFYLCASSGSYVENTIYFGEGSWLTVV.

This sequence joins TRBV10-1 and TRBJ2-3; D is undetermined. There are 15 residues in the CDR3. V was cut by 4 bases and J by 0 bases, with 11 bases left in between. Germline V gives CDR1 WNHNN, CDR2 SYGVQD (reference sequence). CDR3 sequence (DNA): TGCGCCAGCAGTGGAGTAGGCTCCAGCACAGATACGCAGTATTTT. This sequence encodes CASSGVGSSTDTQYF.

The rearrangement links TRBV6-2 or TRBV6-3 to TRBJ1-1; D gene ambiguous. Germline assignment: CDR1 MNHEY and CDR2 SVGEGT. The CDR3 has 14 amino acids. The V end lost 2 bases, the J end lost 1 base, and 8 bases lay between the germline ends. The CDR3 reads CASSYRVANTEAFF. The CDR3 DNA is TGTGCCAGCAGTTACCGGGTTGCGAACACTGAAGCTTTCTTT.

There are a few counts of this clonotype. The chain carries TRBV10-2 and TRBJ2-2; D is perhaps TRBD1 (5 bases). CDR3 length equals 13 residues. Trimming shortened V by 4 bases and J by 8 bases, and 11 bases separated the two germline ends. Germline V gene sequence: CDR1 WSHSY, CDR2 SAAADI. DNA for the CDR3: TGCGCCAGCAGTGGGGGCTCAGGGGGGGAGCTGTTTTTT. It codes for CASSGGSGGELFF.

The chain carries TRBV27 and TRBJ2-1; possibly TRBD1 or TRBD2 for D (5 bases each). The germline V and J ends were trimmed by 8 bases and 2 bases, with 16 bases remaining between them. The CDR3 consists of 15 residues. Per germline, CDR1 MNHEY and CDR2 SMNVEV (reference sequence). CDR3 in DNA: TGTGCCAGCTGTCTTGCCGGGGACCCCTACAATGAGCAGTTCTTC. Protein: CASCLAGDPYNEQFF.

The V gene is TRBV2, the J gene TRBJ2-5; D is uncertain. The CDR3 runs to 10 residues. Trimming pared 6 bases from V and 4 bases from J, leaving 3 bases between. Germline V gene sequence: CDR1 SNHLY, CDR2 FYNNEI. The CDR3 DNA reads as TGTGCCAGCAGCACAGAGACCCAGTACTTC. Translating gives CASSTETQYF.